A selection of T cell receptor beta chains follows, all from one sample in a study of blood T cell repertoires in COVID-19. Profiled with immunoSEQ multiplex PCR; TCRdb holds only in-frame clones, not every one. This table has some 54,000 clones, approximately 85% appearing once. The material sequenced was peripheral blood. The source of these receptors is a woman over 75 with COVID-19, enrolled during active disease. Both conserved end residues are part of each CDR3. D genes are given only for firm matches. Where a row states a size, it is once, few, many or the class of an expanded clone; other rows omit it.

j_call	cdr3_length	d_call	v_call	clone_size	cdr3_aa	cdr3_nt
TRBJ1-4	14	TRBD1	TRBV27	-	CASSPGQGSEKLFF	TGTGCCAGCAGTCCGGGACAGGGGTCTGAAAAACTGTTTTTT
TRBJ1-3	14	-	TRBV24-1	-	CATYPTGSGNTIYF	TGTGCCACTTATCCGACAGGCTCTGGAAACACCATATATTTT
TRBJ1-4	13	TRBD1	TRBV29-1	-	CSSLGQDNEKLFF	TGCAGTTCACTGGGACAGGATAATGAAAAACTGTTTTTT
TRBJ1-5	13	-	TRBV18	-	CASSPGRGQPQHF	TGTGCCAGCTCACCGGGCAGGGGTCAGCCCCAGCATTTT
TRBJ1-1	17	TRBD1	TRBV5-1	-	CASSPPRTGAMNTEAFF	TGCGCCAGCAGCCCACCTAGGACAGGGGCGATGAACACTGAAGCTTTCTTT
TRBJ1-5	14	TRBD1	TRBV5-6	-	CASSFTGGNQPQHF	TGTGCCAGCAGCTTTACAGGGGGCAATCAGCCCCAGCATTTT
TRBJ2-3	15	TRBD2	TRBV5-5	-	CASSFLSRETDTQYF	TGTGCCAGCAGCTTTTTGTCGCGGGAGACAGATACGCAGTATTTT
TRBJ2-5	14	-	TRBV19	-	CASSENTDQETQYF	TGTGCCAGTAGTGAAAATACAGATCAAGAGACCCAGTACTTC
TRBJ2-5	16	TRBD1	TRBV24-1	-	CATSEGGTGVWETQYF	TGTGCCACCAGTGAGGGCGGGACAGGGGTTTGGGAGACCCAGTACTTC
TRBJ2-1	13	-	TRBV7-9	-	CASSLQGGNEQFF	TGTGCCAGCAGCTTACAGGGAGGCAATGAGCAGTTCTTC
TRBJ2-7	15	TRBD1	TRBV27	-	CASRTPGTGVGEQYF	TGTGCCAGCAGAACCCCCGGGACAGGGGTGGGCGAGCAGTACTTC
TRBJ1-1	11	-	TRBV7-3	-	CASSLGSEAFF	TGTGCCAGCAGCCTGGGGAGTGAAGCTTTCTTT
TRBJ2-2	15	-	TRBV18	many	CASSPRSGGTGELFF	TGTGCCAGCTCACCAAGGAGCGGAGGCACCGGGGAGCTGTTTTTT
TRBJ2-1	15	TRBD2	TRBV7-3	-	CASSRGVAGEVEQFF	TGTGCCAGCAGCCGGGGGGTAGCGGGAGAGGTTGAGCAGTTCTTC
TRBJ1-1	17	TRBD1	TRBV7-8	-	CASSLALGTGTNTEAFF	TGTGCCAGCAGCTTAGCGTTAGGGACAGGGACGAACACTGAAGCTTTCTTT
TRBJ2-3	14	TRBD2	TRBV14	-	CASSQASGRAPQYF	TGTGCCAGCAGCCAAGCTAGCGGGAGGGCCCCGCAGTATTTT
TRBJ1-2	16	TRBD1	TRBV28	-	CASNSPQGGTLYGYTF	TGTGCCAGCAACTCCCCCCAGGGGGGAACTCTCTATGGCTACACCTTC
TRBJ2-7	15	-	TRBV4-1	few	CASSQEMAGTYEQYF	TGCGCCAGCAGCCAAGAGATGGCGGGCACCTACGAGCAGTACTTC
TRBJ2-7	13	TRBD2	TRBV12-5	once	CASGLLSGKEQYF	TGTGCTAGTGGTTTGCTCAGCGGGAAGGAGCAGTACTTC
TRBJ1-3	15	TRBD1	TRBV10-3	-	CAISAAGGTGNTIYF	TGTGCCATCAGTGCGGCAGGGGGCACTGGAAACACCATATATTTT
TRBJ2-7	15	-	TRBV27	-	CASSLSSGGIYEQYF	TGTGCCAGCAGTTTATCTAGCGGAGGGATCTACGAGCAGTACTTC
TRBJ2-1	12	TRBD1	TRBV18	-	CASSRDRGYQFF	TGTGCCAGCTCACGGGACAGGGGGTATCAGTTCTTC
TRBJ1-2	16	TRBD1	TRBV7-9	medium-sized	CASSYLGTGESYGYTF	TGTGCCAGCAGCTACCTTGGGACAGGGGAGTCCTATGGCTACACCTTC
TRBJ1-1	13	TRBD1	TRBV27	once	CASSRDRVGEAFF	TGTGCCAGCAGTCGCGACAGGGTCGGTGAAGCTTTCTTT
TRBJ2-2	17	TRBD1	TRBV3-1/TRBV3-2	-	CASSPYKGTGGTGELFF	TGTGCCAGCAGCCCCTACAAAGGGACAGGGGGCACCGGGGAGCTGTTTTTT
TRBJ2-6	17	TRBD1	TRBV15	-	CATSRAIGGAGANVLTF	TGTGCCACCAGCAGGGCAATAGGGGGCGCTGGGGCCAACGTCCTGACTTTC
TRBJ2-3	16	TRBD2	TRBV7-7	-	CASSPLAGGSTDTQYF	TGTGCTAGCAGCCCTCTAGCGGGAGGGAGCACAGATACGCAGTATTTT
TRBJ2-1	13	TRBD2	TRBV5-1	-	CASSGRAGNEQFF	TGCGCCAGCAGCGGGAGGGCGGGAAATGAGCAGTTCTTC
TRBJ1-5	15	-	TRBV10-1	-	CASSESLRAGQPQHF	TGCGCCAGCAGTGAGTCGTTGAGGGCCGGGCAGCCCCAGCATTTT
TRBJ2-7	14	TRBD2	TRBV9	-	CASSLGTSGYEQYF	TGTGCCAGCAGCCTCGGGACTAGCGGCTACGAGCAGTACTTC
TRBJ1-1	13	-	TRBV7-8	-	CASKSGRNTEAFF	TGTGCCAGTAAGTCTGGGCGGAACACTGAAGCTTTCTTT
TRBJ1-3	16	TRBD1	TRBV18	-	CASTGTGAFSGNTIYF	TGTGCCAGCACTGGGACAGGGGCTTTCTCTGGAAACACCATATATTTT
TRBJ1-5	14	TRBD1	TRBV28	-	CASRGTGGNQPQHF	TGTGCCAGCAGGGGGACAGGGGGCAATCAGCCCCAGCATTTT
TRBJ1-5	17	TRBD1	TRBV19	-	CASSISSGTGRVQPQHF	TGTGCCAGTAGTATCTCGTCCGGGACAGGGCGGGTTCAGCCCCAGCATTTT
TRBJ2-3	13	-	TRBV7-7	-	CASSIGTLDTQYF	TGTGCTAGCAGCATAGGGACTCTAGATACGCAGTATTTT
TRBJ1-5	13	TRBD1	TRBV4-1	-	CASSWDRAQPQHF	TGCGCCAGCAGTTGGGACAGGGCTCAGCCCCAGCATTTT
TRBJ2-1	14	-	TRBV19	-	CASSMEGSYNEQFF	TGTGCCAGTAGTATGGAGGGTTCCTACAATGAGCAGTTCTTC
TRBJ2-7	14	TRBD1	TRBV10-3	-	CATEPGQGSYEQYF	TGTGCCACCGAACCGGGACAGGGCTCCTACGAGCAGTACTTC
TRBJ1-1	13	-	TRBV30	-	CAWSVTDNTEAFF	TGTGCCTGGAGTGTAACTGATAACACTGAAGCTTTCTTT
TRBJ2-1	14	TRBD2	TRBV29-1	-	CSVTTSGADNEQFF	TGCAGCGTAACTACTAGCGGGGCTGACAATGAGCAGTTCTTC
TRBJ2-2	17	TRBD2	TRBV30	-	CAWSEALAGMVTGELFF	TGTGCCTGGAGTGAGGCTCTAGCGGGCATGGTTACCGGGGAGCTGTTTTTT
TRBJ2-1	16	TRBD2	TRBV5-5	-	CASSLRLAEIYNEQFF	TGTGCCAGCAGCCTCAGACTAGCGGAGATCTACAATGAGCAGTTCTTC
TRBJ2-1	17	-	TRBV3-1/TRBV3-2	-	CASSHSPRSGAYNEQFF	TGTGCCAGCAGCCATTCCCCCCGGTCCGGGGCCTACAATGAGCAGTTCTTC
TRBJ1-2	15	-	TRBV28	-	CASSPHDRRNYGYTF	TGTGCCAGCAGTCCTCATGACCGGCGGAACTATGGCTACACCTTC
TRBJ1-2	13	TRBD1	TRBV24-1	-	CATSEDRDDDYTF	TGTGCCACCAGCGAGGACAGGGACGACGACTACACCTTC
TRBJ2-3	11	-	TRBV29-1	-	CSVASTDTQYF	TGCAGCGTTGCTAGCACAGATACGCAGTATTTT
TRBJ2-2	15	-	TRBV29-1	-	CSAPAPAGSPGELFF	TGCAGCGCCCCCGCCCCCGCAGGGTCCCCCGGGGAGCTGTTTTTT
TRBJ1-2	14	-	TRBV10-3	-	CAISENQQDYGYTF	TGTGCCATCAGTGAAAACCAACAGGACTATGGCTACACCTTC